This T cell receptor beta chain stems from a study of response to subunit inactivated influenza vaccine. Study observations and caveats: T cells newly recruited by each seasonal influenza vaccination are few, the authors suggested.

TCRdb re-called the RT-PCR reads through MiXCR, storing one row per CDR3 protein. The sample lists more than 450,000 distinct CDR3 sequences, approximately 10% occurring once. CDR1 SGDLS and CDR2 YYNGEE come from the germline V gene. The CDR3 consists of 15 residues. Trimming left V 1 base short and J 3 bases short, with 11 bases between. This clonotype was counted only a few times. Its antigen is unknown. The rearrangement joins TRBV9 to TRBJ1-3; D gene uncertain. The TCR originated in a man between 45 and 60 years old who received an inactivated influenza vaccine. The sequenced sample was PBMCs from blood, obtained on the day of vaccination. The CDR3 DNA is TGTGCCAGCAGCGTACGACCCACGGGTGGAAACACCATATATTTT. It is translated as CASSVRPTGGNTIYF.